Shown below are 27 T cell receptor beta chains from a single sample sequenced in a study of T-cell reconstitution after alpha-beta-depleted transplantation in children. TCRbeta library construction was performed incorporating unique molecular identifiers. TCRdb reanalysed the PCR reads using MiXCR and keeps one entry per CDR3 protein. The sample yields 500,000 to 650,000 distinct CDR3 sequences, over 10% seen once. The specimen comprised PBMCs, mostly from graft donor cells, sampled 180 days after TCRalphabeta/CD19-depleted stem cell transplant. The source is a female patient aged 2-9 years who had a stem cell transplant for aplastic anemia, so the T cells may come from the graft donor.

The V call is TRBV7-2, the J call TRBJ1-5, with a weak D call TRBD1 (6 bases). CDR1 is SGHTA, CDR2 FQGNSA, per germline. V was trimmed by 4 bases and J by 0 bases, leaving 10 bases between them. CDR3 size: 15 residues. The chain's CDR3 is CASSSNRDSNQPQHF. The CDR3 DNA reads TGTGCCAGCAGCTCCAACAGGGATAGCAATCAGCCCCAGCATTTT.

This clonotype was seen a few times. The chain is built from TRBV5-1 and TRBJ2-7; maybe TRBD1 (5 bases). V shed 0 bases and J shed 2 bases, with 12 bases lying between them. Germline assignment: CDR1 SGHRS and CDR2 YFSETQ. The CDR3 has 15 amino acids. The CDR3 loop is CASSLARDRTYEQYF. In nucleotides, the CDR3 is TGCGCCAGCAGCTTGGCCCGTGACAGAACCTACGAGCAGTACTTC.

The chain links TRBV7-8 to TRBJ2-2; tentatively, D is TRBD1 (5 bases). Trimming took 2 bases from V and 9 from J, leaving 13 bases between them. This CDR3 spans 14 amino acids. CDR1 and CDR2 from the germline V gene are SGHVS and FQNEAQ. CDR3 in amino acids: CASSLQGNLRELFF. In nucleotides, the CDR3 is TGTGCCAGCAGCTTACAGGGAAACCTCCGGGAGCTGTTTTTT.

This clonotype has only a few counts. The gene calls are TRBV25-1 and TRBJ2-7; possible D gene TRBD1, 6 bases. The CDR3 is 13 residues long. Germline V gives CDR1 MGHDK, CDR2 SYGVNS. V dropped 6 bases and J dropped 5 bases, with 14 bases sitting between them. The CDR3 nucleotides read TGTGCCAGCAGGGCACAGGGAGCGAACGAGCAGTACGTC. Protein product: CASRAQGANEQYV.

This clonotype occurred a few times. The V gene is TRBV5-1, the J gene TRBJ2-1; 12 nucleotides agree with TRBD2. Per germline, CDR1 SGHRS and CDR2 YFSETQ. There are 14 residues in the CDR3. Trimming removed 4 bases from V and 9 bases from J; junction bases left unmatched: 5. CDR3 nucleotide sequence: TGCGCCAGCAGCCCTAGCGGGAGGGAGGGTGAGCAGTTCTTC. This translates into CASSPSGREGEQFF.

The sample holds a few counts of this clonotype. The chain employs TRBV5-1 and TRBJ2-7; D gene ambiguous. This CDR3 is built from 12 residues. Germline lookup yields CDR1 SGHRS and CDR2 YFSETQ. The V and J ends lost 4 bases and 3 bases respectively, with 8 bases between them. CDR3 sequence: CASSAEGYEQYV. The CDR3 DNA reads TGCGCCAGCAGCGCGGAAGGCTACGAGCAGTACGTC.

This clonotype turned up a few times. A much larger clone lies a single base off, so this may be a read error. The chain uses TRBV7-9 and TRBJ2-2; D is undetermined. Per the germline V gene, CDR1 is SEHNR and CDR2 is FQNEAQ (reference sequence). The V gene lost 0 bases and the J gene lost 6 bases, with 2 bases spanning the gap. The CDR3 is 12 amino acids. The CDR3 bases are TGTGCCAGCAGCTTAGCCCCCGGGGAGCTGTTTTTT. Encoded protein: CASSLAPGELFF.

The chain uses TRBV10-1 and TRBJ2-3; either TRBD1 or TRBD2 may supply D (5 bases each). CDR1 and CDR2 (germline): WNHNN, SYGVQD (reference sequence). The V gene lost 6 bases and the J gene lost 0 bases, with 13 bases spanning the gap. The CDR3 has 15 residues. The CDR3 DNA is TGCGCCAGCAGCCCACGGGGCTCTAGCACAGATACGCAGTATTTT. Translation: CASSPRGSSTDTQYF.

This clonotype was seen a handful of times. V usage is TRBV12-3 or TRBV12-4 and J usage is TRBJ2-1; 8 nucleotides line up with TRBD1. This CDR3 region has 17 residues. Trimming at V came to 5 bases and at J to 8 bases, leaving 17 bases not matched to a gene. The CDR3 spells CASSLLHNRGFGYEQFF. Here the CDR3 DNA reads TGTGCCAGCAGTCTATTGCATAACAGGGGGTTCGGCTATGAGCAGTTCTTC.

The J gene is TRBJ2-3, the V gene TRBV3-1; no definite D call. V was pared by 0 bases and J by 2 bases, with 12 bases between. CDR3 length equals 16 residues. The V gene's germline CDR1 is LGHDT and CDR2 YNNKEL (reference sequence). The CDR3 DNA follows: TGTGCCAGCAGCCAAGATGAGGTCAGCTACACAGATACGCAGTATTTT. Its translation is CASSQDEVSYTDTQYF.

The chain carries TRBV7-9 and TRBJ1-5, with D perhaps TRBD1 (5 bases). The CDR3 consists of 13 residues. The germline V and J ends were trimmed by 5 bases and 5 bases, with 10 bases remaining between them. Germline values: CDR1 SEHNR, CDR2 FQNEAQ (reference sequence). The CDR3 DNA reads TGTGCCAGCAGCCAGACAGACTATCAGCCCCAGCATTTT. Translation gives CASSQTDYQPQHF.

The chain links TRBV5-1 to TRBJ2-5, with 11 nucleotides matching TRBD2. The CDR3 loop spans 19 amino acids. Trimming cost V 2 bases and J 0 bases; bases outside gene matches: 12. Germline V CDR1 and CDR2: SGHRS, YFSETQ. The CDR3 spells CASSFGGRTSGSHQETQYF. For the CDR3, the DNA is TGCGCCAGCAGCTTCGGAGGAAGAACTAGCGGGAGCCACCAAGAGACCCAGTACTTC.

The chain joins TRBV27 to TRBJ2-1; 11 bases are a match to TRBD2. Germline loops: CDR1 MNHEY, CDR2 SMNVEV (reference sequence). J gave up 0 bases and V 2 bases, and 15 bases lay outside the gene matches. This CDR3 has 21 residues. CDR3 DNA sequence: TGTGCCAGCAGTTTACTAGGAGTCGGGACTAGCGGAATAAACTCCTACAATGAGCAGTTCTTC. This gives the protein CASSLLGVGTSGINSYNEQFF.

This chain links TRBV25-1 with TRBJ1-1; D ambiguous. Trimming left V 1 base short and J 1 base short, with 16 bases between. The CDR3 loop spans 17 amino acids. Germline CDR1 reads MGHDK; CDR2 reads SYGVNS. CDR3 loop: CASSEFLLGWGNTEAFF. CDR3 DNA: TGTGCCAGCAGTGAATTCCTATTAGGGTGGGGGAACACTGAAGCTTTCTTT.

In this sample, this clonotype turned up a few times. V usage is TRBV5-1 and J usage is TRBJ1-1; a possible D gene is TRBD1 (5 bases). V dropped 0 bases and J dropped 2 bases, with 20 bases sitting between them. This CDR3 is built from 18 residues. In germline, CDR1 is SGHRS, CDR2 YFSETQ. CDR3 region: CASSLAVIAVTGNTEAFF. The DNA of the CDR3 is TGCGCCAGCAGCTTGGCCGTAATAGCCGTTACAGGCAACACTGAAGCTTTCTTT. Combining the CDR3 with reference TRBV5-1 and TRBJ1-1 gives the whole variable domain KAGVTQTPRYLIKTRGQQVTLSCSPISGHRSVSWYQQTPGQGLQFLFEYFSETQRNKGNFPGRFSGRQFSNSRSEMNVSTLELGDSALYLCASSLAVIAVTGNTEAFFGQGTRLTVV.

J is TRBJ2-1 and V is TRBV7-8; 14 nucleotides line up with TRBD2. V shed 6 bases and J 8 bases; nucleotides not matched to a gene: 9. From germline, CDR1 is SGHVS and CDR2 FQNEAQ. The CDR3 loop spans 16 amino acids. The CDR3, as DNA: TGTGCCAGCAGACGTTACCCGGGACTAGCGGGGGATGAGCAGTTCTTC. This gives the protein CASRRYPGLAGDEQFF.

The chain combines TRBV19 with TRBJ1-1; 12 positions match TRBD1. The trim removed 9 bases at V and 11 bases at J, leaving 7 bases unmatched. Germline V lookup: CDR1 LNHDA, CDR2 SQIVND (reference sequence). CDR3 length: 12 amino acids. The CDR3 sequence: CASRDRGLGAFF. The CDR3 bases are TGTGCCAGCCGGGACAGGGGGCTTGGTGCTTTCTTT.

V and J are TRBV7-2 and TRBJ2-5; D perhaps matches TRBD2 (5 bases). Germline CDR1 is SGHTA and CDR2 is FQGNSA. Trimming left V 7 bases short and J 4 bases short, with 16 bases between. The CDR3 has 14 amino acids. CDR3 bases: TGTGCCAGCAAAGAGAGAGGGTCGAGAGAGACCCAGTACTTC. It is translated as CASKERGSRETQYF.

The rearrangement links TRBV7-9 to TRBJ1-2; 9 bases map to TRBD1. Germline lookup yields CDR1 SEHNR and CDR2 FQNEAQ (reference sequence). Losses at the gene ends were 6 bases for V and 7 bases for J; bases not matched to a gene: 9. This CDR3 comprises 14 residues. CDR3 protein: CASRSPGQGSGYTF. The CDR3 coding sequence is TGTGCCAGCAGGTCCCCGGGACAGGGAAGTGGCTACACCTTC.

This clonotype was counted between two and nine times. CDR3 DNA sequence: TGTGCCAGCAGCAGTTTGGGCAGGGTGAACACCGGGGAGCTGTTTTTT. This sequence encodes CASSSLGRVNTGELFF. The V and J genes are TRBV21-1 and TRBJ2-2; TRBD1, the table's D call, lacks a check against the DNA. TRBV21-1 is listed as a pseudogene. The CDR3 sequence is 16 residues long.

In its sample, this clonotype was seen a few times. V usage is TRBV29-1 and J usage is TRBJ2-3, with 7 bases fitting TRBD1. With 6 bases clipped from V and 5 bases from J, the junction kept 14 bases outside the gene matches. CDR1 and CDR2 (germline): SQVTM, ANQGSEA. CDR3 length: 15 amino acids. The CDR3 DNA is TGCAGCGTCGTTATCCCGGGACAGAGCCAAGATACGCAGTATTTT. Residues: CSVVIPGQSQDTQYF.

This clonotype was seen only a few times. The chain has TRBV11-2 and TRBJ1-1; perhaps TRBD1 as D (5 bases). Germline V CDR1 and CDR2: SGHAT, FQNNGV. Trimming cost V 5 bases and J 0 bases, with 13 bases left between them. The CDR3 contains 15 residues. CDR3 bases: TGTGCCAGCAGCCCAAGACAGTCCCTGAACACTGAAGCTTTCTTT. It specifies CASSPRQSLNTEAFF.

The chain recombines TRBV4-3 with TRBJ2-1; D remains ambiguous. The CDR3 contains 17 residues. V was shortened by 1 base and J by 9 bases, with 22 bases between the two germline ends. Germline CDR1 reads LGHNA; CDR2 reads YSLEER. CDR3 nucleotides: TGCGCCAGCAGCCAAGGGTTGGTGAAGGGAAACTGGTTTGAGCAGTTCTTC. Amino acids: CASSQGLVKGNWFEQFF.

This clonotype showed up just a few times. This chain connects TRBV30 to TRBJ2-1; D perhaps matches TRBD2 (5 bases). The CDR3 extends over 14 amino acids. Per germline, CDR1 GTSNPN and CDR2 SVGIG (reference sequence). Trimming stripped 0 bases from V and 3 bases from J, with 9 bases between. CDR3 sequence (DNA): TGTGCCTGGAGTGTAAGCGGATACTACAATGAGCAGTTCTTC. Amino acids: CAWSVSGYYNEQFF.

This clonotype showed up just a few times. The chain links TRBV20-1 to TRBJ2-7; D remains ambiguous. Germline V lookup: CDR1 DFQATT, CDR2 SNEGSKA (reference sequence). V was trimmed by 3 bases and J by 0 bases, leaving 9 bases between them. This CDR3 spans 13 amino acids. CDR3: CSASGRSSYEQYF. CDR3 nucleotide sequence: TGCAGTGCTAGCGGGCGGAGCTCCTACGAGCAGTACTTC.

V and J are TRBV3-1 and TRBJ2-1; 7 nucleotides match TRBD2. This CDR3 spans 16 amino acids. CDR1 is LGHDT, CDR2 YNNKEL, per germline (reference sequence). After removal of 0 bases from V and 5 bases from J, the junction contained 7 bases not matched to a gene. The CDR3 DNA is TGTGCCAGCAGCCAAGAATGGGCGGGAGAAAACAATGAGCAGTTCTTC. Its protein product is CASSQEWAGENNEQFF.

This clonotype was counted ten times or more. Here the CDR3 reads CSVPAGGAYNEQFF. In DNA form, the CDR3 reads TGCAGCGTCCCAGCGGGAGGGGCCTACAATGAGCAGTTCTTC. The chain employs TRBV29-1 and TRBJ2-1, with 10 bases matching TRBD2. CDR1 and CDR2 from the germline V gene are SQVTM and ANQGSEA. The CDR3 sequence is 14 residues long. The trim removed 6 bases at V and 2 bases at J, leaving 4 bases unmatched.